This T cell receptor (beta chain) was documented in a study of shared clonotypes between healthy human individuals. Looking at the study overall: Donor composition was a couple of women and a few men, aged 18 to 49.

The germline V gene encodes CDR1 ENHRY and CDR2 SYGVKD. The ends were cut back, 3 bases at V and 0 bases at J, with 6 bases in the middle. The CDR3 extends over 14 amino acids. The assay ran at deep level. The repertoire was sequenced with immunoSEQ multiplex PCR; TCRdb's copy has only in-frame clones and lacks some. This sample has about 490,000 clones, with about three quarters found just once. Adults of Caucasian background living in Nashville, Tennessee made up all donors. Concerning this clone: Its antigen is unidentified.

Study-level points and caveats: Clonotype sharing among donors, it was expected, would be affected by sequencing depth.

This clonotype was sampled from a middle-aged woman in good health. Some clones in this sample may be carry-over from other donors' samples. Sequences were obtained from PBMCs. This chain connects TRBV10-3 to TRBJ2-1; no reliable D call. In DNA form, the CDR3 reads TGTGCCATCAGTGACCGCACCTCCTACAATGAGCAGTTCTTC. It is translated as CAISDRTSYNEQFF.